The next 5 T cell receptor beta chains were all read from a single sample in a study of blood T cell repertoires in COVID-19. Here immunoSEQ multiplex PCR was the method, and the copy in TCRdb shows in-frame clones only, minus some. This repertoire shows about 74,000 clones, 80% to 90% found once; its top ten account for around 2%. The sample consisted of peripheral blood. The receptor source for this set is an elderly woman with active or convalescent COVID-19.

V usage is TRBV7-9 and J usage is TRBJ2-1; D perhaps matches TRBD2 (7 bases). Trimming removed 6 bases at V and 2 bases at J, with 17 bases between. The CDR3 sequence is 16 residues long. CDR1 is SEHNR, CDR2 FQNEAQ, per germline (reference sequence). CDR3 region: CASSTQGGGTYNEQFF. The CDR3 DNA is TGTGCCAGCAGTACCCAAGGCGGGGGCACCTACAATGAGCAGTTCTTC.

The V gene is TRBV25-1, the J gene TRBJ2-6; unclear D gene. The CDR3 runs 15 residues. V lost 1 base, J lost 5 bases, and 9 bases lay in between. Germline lookup yields CDR1 MGHDK and CDR2 SYGVNS. CDR3 loop: CASSESAGWANVLTF. In DNA form, the CDR3 reads TGTGCCAGCAGTGAATCGGCCGGGTGGGCCAACGTCCTGACTTTC.

Comments on this clone: The same CDR3 can be traced to other DNA sequences in this sample. V gene TRBV3-1 (or the pseudogene TRBV3-2) combines with J gene TRBJ2-5, with D perhaps matching TRBD1 (6 bases). There are 13 residues in the CDR3. Trimming took off 1 base at V and 4 bases at J, with 7 bases between the two ends. Germline V gives CDR1 LGHDT, CDR2 YNNKEL (reference sequence). CDR3 DNA: TGTGCCAGCAGCCAAGTCAGGGGAGAGACCCAGTACTTC. Its translation: CASSQVRGETQYF.

The chain recombines TRBV12-5 with TRBJ2-7, with TRBD2 identical over 9 bases. V was clipped by 6 bases and J by 1 base; unmatched bases: 7. The CDR3 runs 15 residues. Per the germline V gene, CDR1 is LGHNT and CDR2 is FRNRAP. The CDR3 sequence: CASGHGGGDSYEQYF. The CDR3 bases are TGTGCTAGTGGACATGGCGGGGGGGATTCCTACGAGCAGTACTTC.

The gene calls are TRBV4-3 and TRBJ1-6; D is possibly TRBD1 (5 bases). In germline, CDR1 is LGHNA, CDR2 YSLEER. The CDR3 consists of 14 residues. The germline V and J ends were trimmed by 4 bases and 9 bases, with 13 bases remaining between them. CDR3 in amino acids: CASSRIRGSSPLHF. CDR3 bases: TGCGCCAGCAGCCGGATAAGGGGCAGTTCACCCCTCCACTTT.